These T cell receptor beta chains were read from a single sample in a study of beta chain features in type 1 diabetes. The table came from immunoSEQ multiplex PCR; TCRdb's copy has only in-frame clones and leaves some out. Seen here are 850,000 to 900,000 clones, 17% observed once, and the top ten hold 0.023%. Sequencing was performed on naive CD4+ T cells from blood. The receptors shown here come from a woman aged 18-29 years in good health. The CDR3 runs from the conserved cysteine through the conserved F or W. A D gene is named only where the DNA matches it firmly. The size entry is marked missing in some rows and otherwise reads once, few, many or a size class.

CDR3 DNA | CDR3 protein | clone size | D gene | CDR3 length | J gene | V gene
TGCGCCAGCAGCCCTAGGACTAGCGGGAGAGGTGGACCCGGGGAGCTGTTTTTT | CASSPRTSGRGGPGELFF | . | TRBD2 | 18 | TRBJ2-2 | TRBV4-1
TGTGCCAGCAGCTTAGATTATAGCGGGACCTCCTACAATGAGCAGTTCTTC | CASSLDYSGTSYNEQFF | few | TRBD2 | 17 | TRBJ2-1 | TRBV11-2
TGTGCCAGCAGTTCTCCAGGGGATATGGATCCCTACACCTTC | CASSSPGDMDPYTF | . | . | 14 | TRBJ1-2 | TRBV28
TGTGCCAGCAGTTACTCAGCAGGGGCACCTAACTATGGCTACACCTTC | CASSYSAGAPNYGYTF | . | . | 16 | TRBJ1-2 | TRBV6-5
TGCGCCAGCACAGGAATAGAAGGGGTTACGTACAATGAGCAGTTCTTC | CASTGIEGVTYNEQFF | . | . | 16 | TRBJ2-1 | TRBV23-1
TGTGCCAGCAGCTACCTACCGACTGATACAGATACGCAGTATTTT | CASSYLPTDTDTQYF | few | . | 15 | TRBJ2-3 | TRBV7-2
TGTGCCAGCAGCCCGGTCCACAGTGCCATGACGCAGTATTTT | CASSPVHSAMTQYF | few | . | 14 | TRBJ2-3 | TRBV28
TGTGCCAGTGATAAGGCGGCGGGGACTAACTATGGCTACACCTTC | CASDKAAGTNYGYTF | few | . | 15 | TRBJ1-2 | TRBV19
TGCAGCGTTCGGGCGGGAACCTACAATGAGCAGTTCTTC | CSVRAGTYNEQFF | . | . | 13 | TRBJ2-1 | TRBV29-1
TGTGCCAGCAGTTACACGGCTAGCGGGAGTTACGAGCAGTACTTC | CASSYTASGSYEQYF | . | TRBD2 | 15 | TRBJ2-7 | TRBV6-6
TGTGCCAGTAGTGGGACTCAGAACACCGGGGAGCTGTTTTTT | CASSGTQNTGELFF | . | . | 14 | TRBJ2-2 | TRBV19
TGTGCCAGCAGTGACTGGCCTAACTATGGCTACACCTTC | CASSDWPNYGYTF | . | . | 13 | TRBJ1-2 | TRBV25-1
TGTGCCAGCAGCTTAGTTACGGGAGGGGATGGTGAGCAGTTCTTC | CASSLVTGGDGEQFF | . | TRBD2 | 15 | TRBJ2-1 | TRBV7-2
TGTGCCAGCAGTTTGACTAGCGGGAGAACAGATACGCAGTATTTT | CASSLTSGRTDTQYF | few | TRBD2 | 15 | TRBJ2-3 | TRBV9
TGTGCCATCAGTGAGGCGTTGGGCGAGCAGTACTTC | CAISEALGEQYF | few | . | 12 | TRBJ2-7 | TRBV10-3
TGTGCCAGCAGCGCCAGCGGGAGGGCTTTGGAGACCCAGTACTTC | CASSASGRALETQYF | . | TRBD2 | 15 | TRBJ2-5 | TRBV7-3
TGTGCCAGCAGTTTATCGCGGTCTAGCGGAAACTACGAGCAGTACTTC | CASSLSRSSGNYEQYF | few | TRBD2 | 16 | TRBJ2-7 | TRBV27
TGTGCCAGCAGCTTATACGCCAATCAGCCCCAGCATTTT | CASSLYANQPQHF | . | . | 13 | TRBJ1-5 | TRBV7-3
TGTGCCAGTAGTCCCCAGGGGATTCAGCCCCAGCATTTT | CASSPQGIQPQHF | . | . | 13 | TRBJ1-5 | TRBV19
TGTGCCAGTAGACCAGCCTTCTCTGGGGCCAACGTCCTGACTTTC | CASRPAFSGANVLTF | . | . | 15 | TRBJ2-6 | TRBV19
TGCGCCAGCAGCTTGTGGCTAGCGGGAGGTTCAAACGAGCAGTACTTC | CASSLWLAGGSNEQYF | . | TRBD2 | 16 | TRBJ2-7 | TRBV5-1
TGCGCCAGCAGCCGGACCGGACTAGCTGCGGATACGCAGTATTTT | CASSRTGLAADTQYF | few | TRBD2 | 15 | TRBJ2-3 | TRBV5-1
TGTGCCACCAGCAGAGTCTGGGTTGGTGGGTCAGCCAAAAACATTCAGTACTTC | CATSRVWVGGSAKNIQYF | few | . | 18 | TRBJ2-4 | TRBV15
TGCGCCAGCAGCTTGATGTTCCGTGGGGAGGTGCGAGCTTTCTTT | CASSLMFRGEVRAFF | . | . | 15 | TRBJ1-1 | TRBV5-1
TGTGCCAGCAGTCCCTCCGGACAGACCAACTCTGGGGCCAACGTCCTGACTTTC | CASSPSGQTNSGANVLTF | few | . | 18 | TRBJ2-6 | TRBV28
TGCGCCAGCAGCCAAGAGGCCTACCGCACCGGGGAGCTGTTTTTT | CASSQEAYRTGELFF | . | . | 15 | TRBJ2-2 | TRBV4-3
TGTGCCAGCAGCGTAGCTACGGGGGCTAATGAAAAACTGTTTTTT | CASSVATGANEKLFF | . | . | 15 | TRBJ1-4 | TRBV9
TGTGCCAGCAGCCCCAGACAGGGCCCCTACGAGCAGTACTTC | CASSPRQGPYEQYF | . | TRBD1 | 14 | TRBJ2-7 | TRBV7-2
TGTGCCAGCAGGACCGGTGGGACTAGCGGGAAAAATGAGCAGTTCTTC | CASRTGGTSGKNEQFF | . | TRBD2 | 16 | TRBJ2-1 | TRBV11-2
TGTGCCAGCAGTGCACGGACTAGCGGGAGGACTGATACGCAGTATTTT | CASSARTSGRTDTQYF | few | TRBD2 | 16 | TRBJ2-3 | TRBV25-1
TGTGCCAGCAGCACTCCGACTGAGACGCAAGAGACCCAGTACTTC | CASSTPTETQETQYF | . | . | 15 | TRBJ2-5 | TRBV6-4
TGTGCCAGCAGCTTGTTGGTTTCGGATACGCAGTATTTT | CASSLLVSDTQYF | few | . | 13 | TRBJ2-3 | TRBV5-4
TGTGCCAGCAGCAAAGCCGCAGCGGGAGTTCGGGCTTGGTGGCAGTTCTTC | CASSKAAAGVRAWWQFF | few | . | 17 | TRBJ2-1 | TRBV21-1
TGTGCCAGCAGCTCTACCTGGTACGAGCAGTACTTC | CASSSTWYEQYF | few | . | 12 | TRBJ2-7 | TRBV28
TGTGCCAGCAGCTCAGGCTCATCCCGCTACGAGCAGTACTTC | CASSSGSSRYEQYF | . | . | 14 | TRBJ2-7 | TRBV5-4
TGTGCCACCAGCAGGACACAGGGCCGTTCCTACGAGCAGTACTTC | CATSRTQGRSYEQYF | . | . | 15 | TRBJ2-7 | TRBV15
TGTGCCAGCAGCCAGAATAACTACAATGAGCAGTTCTTC | CASSQNNYNEQFF | few | . | 13 | TRBJ2-1 | TRBV7-3
TGTGCCAGTAGTATTTTTCCGGGGACCAGGCAGGGGGAGCAGTTCTTC | CASSIFPGTRQGEQFF | few | . | 16 | TRBJ2-1 | TRBV19
TGTGCCACAAGGGATGGGTTGAACACTGAAGCTTTCTTT | CATRDGLNTEAFF | few | . | 13 | TRBJ1-1 | TRBV4-2
TGTGCCAGCAGTTACTCTTGGGGGAACTACAATGAGCAGTTCTTC | CASSYSWGNYNEQFF | . | . | 15 | TRBJ2-1 | TRBV6-5